Described below is a single T cell receptor (beta chain) sequence and its context. What it recognizes is unknown. This entry comes from a study of cytomegalovirus exposure and HLA in healthy donors. Turning to the study itself: Early released data comprised around 79 million unique TCRs from HLA-typed donors. Broader study findings: Researchers reportedly found TCR beta sequences accurately predicted most subjects' HLA-A and HLA-B alleles.

Participants comprised healthy donors of bone marrow. 13 Jbeta primers and 60 Vbeta primers were used for the PCR. Method: immunoSEQ multiplex PCR; TCRdb's copy keeps in-frame clones and lacks some. The sample carries hundreds of thousands of clones, around 80% recorded once. V lost 3 bases to trimming and J lost 2 bases; unmatched junction nucleotides: 7. The CDR3 totals 16 residues. Germline CDR1 MNHNS, CDR2 SASEGT. V is TRBV6-1 and J is TRBJ1-2; 9 positions match TRBD1. This receptor was obtained from a man aged 35 to 55 in good health and CMV-seropositive. Sequenced: PBMCs. CDR3 sequence reads: CASSESGTGRNYGYTF. CDR3 sequence (DNA): TGTGCCAGCAGTGAGTCCGGGACAGGGAGAAACTATGGCTACACCTTC.